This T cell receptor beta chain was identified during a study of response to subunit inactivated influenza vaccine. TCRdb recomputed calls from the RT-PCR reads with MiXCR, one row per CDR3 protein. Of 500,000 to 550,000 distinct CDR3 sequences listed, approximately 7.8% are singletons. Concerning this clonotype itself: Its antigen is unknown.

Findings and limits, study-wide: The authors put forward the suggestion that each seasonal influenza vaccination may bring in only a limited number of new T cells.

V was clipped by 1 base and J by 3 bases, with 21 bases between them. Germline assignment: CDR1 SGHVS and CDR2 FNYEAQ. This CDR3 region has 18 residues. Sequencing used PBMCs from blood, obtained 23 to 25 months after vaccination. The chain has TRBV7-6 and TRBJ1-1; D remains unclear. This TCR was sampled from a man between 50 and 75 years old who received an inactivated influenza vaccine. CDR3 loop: CASSLEDAGGSPHTEAFF. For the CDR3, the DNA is TGTGCCAGCAGCTTAGAGGATGCGGGAGGAAGCCCTCACACTGAAGCTTTCTTT.